These 9 T cell receptor beta chains share one sample of origin, sequenced in a study of OX40 agonist ivuxolimab in advanced cancers. The library was made by the immunoSEQ multiplex PCR assay. The immuneACCESS repertoire file appears here via TCRdb, limited to in-frame rearrangements. These files lack a portion of the clones; in checked studies, under half of the deficit traces to unresolved V genes, and the cause of the others is not known. The sample table contains 70,000 to 80,000 clones; only one count was recorded for roughly 86% of them. Jointly, the top ten make up 0.7% to 0.9% of the sample. The sample here was CD4+ or CD8+ T cells sorted from blood, taken in a trial of the OX40 agonist ivuxolimab. Receptor source: an adult with an advanced solid tumor such as melanoma, head and neck, liver or kidney cancer.

The genes are TRBV5-5 and TRBJ1-1; D is unresolved. The CDR3 consists of 13 residues. Between the trimmed V and J ends, which lost 0 bases and 1 base, there was a span of 4 bases. CDR1 and CDR2 (germline): SGHKS, YYEKEE (reference sequence). CDR3 DNA sequence: TGTGCCAGCAGCTTGGGGTCGAACACTGAAGCTTTCTTT. Its protein product is CASSLGSNTEAFF.

The chain employs TRBV6-1 and TRBJ2-3; TRBD1 matches at 7 bases. The germline CDR1 and CDR2 sequences are MNHNS and SASEGT. The V gene end was trimmed by 5 bases and the J gene end by 4 bases; junction bases not matched to a gene: 9. The CDR3 is made up of 15 amino acids. The DNA of the CDR3 is TGTGCCAGCAGTCGACAGGGAAGGGGCGCAGATACGCAGTATTTT. This gives the protein CASSRQGRGADTQYF.

As to this clone: The junction shows a germline mismatch at one end, possibly a read error. Other nucleotide sequences in the sample specify the same CDR3. The chain uses TRBV10-3 and TRBJ2-2; 7 bases are a match to TRBD2. The CDR3 covers 14 residues. The germline V gene encodes CDR1 ENHRY and CDR2 SYGVKD. DNA of the CDR3: TGTGCTATCAGTGAGCGGGGTGGGACCGGGGAGCTGTTTTTT. Protein product: CAISERGGTGELFF.

V usage is TRBV7-3 and J usage is TRBJ2-1; TRBD1 or TRBD2 may be the D gene (6 bases each). V was trimmed by 11 bases and J by 1 base, leaving 12 bases between them. Germline CDR1 SGHTA, CDR2 FQGTGA. This CDR3 contains 13 residues. Written as DNA, the CDR3 is TGTGCCCGAGAGGGGGGATCCTACAATGAGCAGTTCTTC. This sequence encodes CAREGGSYNEQFF.

This chain uses TRBV19 with TRBJ2-2; weak D call: TRBD1 (6 bases). Germline-derived CDR1 and CDR2 are LNHDA and SQIVND (reference sequence). This CDR3 has 15 residues. Trimming removed 6 bases at V and 6 bases at J, with 17 bases between. DNA of the CDR3: TGTGCCAGTAGGGGGAACAGGGTAGGGTCCGGGGAGCTGTTTTTT. Translating gives CASRGNRVGSGELFF.

The chain combines TRBV7-9 with TRBJ2-2; D ambiguous. The germline CDR1 and CDR2 sequences are SEHNR and FQNEAQ (reference sequence). The CDR3 sequence is 16 residues long. The V gene lost 0 bases and the J gene lost 0 bases, with 8 bases spanning the gap. CDR3 sequence reads: CASSLAAAANTGELFF. CDR3 nucleotide sequence: TGTGCCAGCAGCTTAGCCGCGGCCGCGAACACCGGGGAGCTGTTTTTT.

This clone was counted once. The gene calls are TRBV10-3 and TRBJ1-1; TRBD1 aligns across 10 bases. Germline V CDR1 and CDR2: ENHRY, SYGVKD. The trim removed 8 bases at V and 3 bases at J, leaving 3 bases unmatched. The CDR3 length is 13 residues. In DNA form, the CDR3 reads TGTGCCATCCGGGACAGGGGAGACACTGAAGCTTTCTTT. Protein product: CAIRDRGDTEAFF.

The V and J genes are TRBV5-6 and TRBJ2-5; D might be TRBD2 (6 bases). Germline CDR1 and CDR2: SGHDT and YYEEEE. V was cut by 4 bases and J by 5 bases, with 18 bases left in between. The CDR3 spans 15 residues. The CDR3 sequence is CASSRYLLEGETQYF. CDR3 in DNA: TGTGCCAGCAGCCGTTATCTTCTGGAGGGGGAGACCCAGTACTTC. Full variable domain (remainder filled in from reference TRBV5-6 and TRBJ2-5): DAGVTQSPTHLIKTRGQQVTLRCSPKSGHDTVSWYQQALGQGPQFIFQYYEEEERQRGNFPDRFSGHQFPNYSSELNVNALLLGDSALYLCASSRYLLEGETQYFGPGTRLLVL.

This clone came up a few times. The chain employs TRBV5-8 and TRBJ1-5, with 9 nucleotides matching TRBD1. CDR1 is SGHTS and CDR2 is YDEGEE in the germline V gene. The CDR3 runs to 15 residues. The J segment lost 3 bases and the V segment lost 3 bases, leaving 4 bases of the junction unmatched. The DNA of the CDR3 is TGTGCCAGCAGCTCCGGACAGGGGACCAATCAGCCCCAGCATTTT. It specifies CASSSGQGTNQPQHF.